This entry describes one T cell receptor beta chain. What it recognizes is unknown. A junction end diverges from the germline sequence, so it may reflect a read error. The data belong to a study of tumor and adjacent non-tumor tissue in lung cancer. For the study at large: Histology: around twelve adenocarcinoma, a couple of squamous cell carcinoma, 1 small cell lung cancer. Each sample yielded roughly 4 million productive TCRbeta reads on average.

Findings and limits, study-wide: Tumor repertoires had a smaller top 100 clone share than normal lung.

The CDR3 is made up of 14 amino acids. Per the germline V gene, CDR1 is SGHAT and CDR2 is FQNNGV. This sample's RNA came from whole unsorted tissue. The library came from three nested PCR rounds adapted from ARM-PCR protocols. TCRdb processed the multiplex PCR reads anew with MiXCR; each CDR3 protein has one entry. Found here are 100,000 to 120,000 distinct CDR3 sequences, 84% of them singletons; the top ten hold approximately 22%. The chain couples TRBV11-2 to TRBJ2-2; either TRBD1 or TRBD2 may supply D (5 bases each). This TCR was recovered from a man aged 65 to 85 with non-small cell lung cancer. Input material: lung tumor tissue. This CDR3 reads CASEQTVSTGVLIF. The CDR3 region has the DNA TGTGCCAGCGAACAGACAGTAAGCACCGGGGTGCTGATTTTT.